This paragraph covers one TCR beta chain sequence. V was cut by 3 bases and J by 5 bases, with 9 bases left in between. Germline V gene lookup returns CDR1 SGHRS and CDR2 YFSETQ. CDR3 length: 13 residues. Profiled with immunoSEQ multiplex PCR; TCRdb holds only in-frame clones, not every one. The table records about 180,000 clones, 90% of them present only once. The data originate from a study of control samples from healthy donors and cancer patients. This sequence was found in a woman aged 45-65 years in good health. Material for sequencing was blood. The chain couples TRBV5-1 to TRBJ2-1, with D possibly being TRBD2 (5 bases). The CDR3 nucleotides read TGCGCCAGCAGCTGGACTGCAAACAATGAGCAGTTCTTC. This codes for CASSWTANNEQFF.